One and the same sample provided the 12 T cell receptor beta chains below, sequenced in a study of radiation and T cells in renal cell carcinoma. Using immunoSEQ multiplex PCR, the repertoire was profiled, and TCRdb retains in-frame clones only, with some absent. The sample has some 120,000 clones, approximately 90% seen once. Specified time point: blood 2 weeks post-SBRT. Treatment in this sample: 15 Gy SBRT to primary tumor, nephrectomy 4 weeks later. The input for sequencing was blood, taken from a patient whose treatment included radiotherapy and nephrectomy. All receptors derive from a woman aged 65 to 85 with renal cell carcinoma.

This clone was recorded once. J is TRBJ1-3 and V is TRBV9, with D possibly TRBD1 on 6 matching bases. This CDR3 contains 17 residues. V lost 2 bases and J 0 bases, leaving 15 bases between the germline ends. Germline-derived CDR1 and CDR2 are SGDLS and YYNGEE. Here the CDR3 reads CASSVGQTRISGNTIYF. The CDR3 bases are TGTGCCAGCAGCGTCGGACAGACGAGGATCTCTGGAAACACCATATATTTT.

The chain links TRBV4-1 to TRBJ2-6, with D unresolved. CDR1 is MGHRA, CDR2 YSYEKL, per germline. The CDR3 is 18 residues long. Between the trimmed V and J ends, which lost 3 bases and 2 bases, there was a span of 17 bases. The CDR3 sequence: CASSQDGPARTGANVLTF. Here the CDR3 DNA reads TGCGCCAGCAGCCAGGATGGCCCCGCGAGAACTGGGGCCAACGTCCTGACTTTC.

The V and J genes are TRBV28 and TRBJ1-2; D is perhaps TRBD1 (5 bases). Deletions cut 2 bases from V and 5 bases from J, with 18 bases between. Germline V gene data show CDR1 as MDHEN and CDR2 as SYDVKM. There are 16 residues in the CDR3. CDR3 nucleotide sequence: TGTGCCAGCAGTTTAGCGACCTTCGGGACTGAGTATGGCTACACCTTC. Its translation is CASSLATFGTEYGYTF.

The J gene is TRBJ2-7, the V gene TRBV7-6; 14 nucleotides align to TRBD2. CDR1 is SGHVS, CDR2 FNYEAQ, per germline. The trim removed 5 bases at V and 4 bases at J, leaving 4 bases unmatched. CDR3 length: 15 amino acids. The CDR3 region has the DNA TGTGCCAGCAGCCCCCGGACTAGCGGGGGGTACGAGCAGTACTTC. Protein product: CASSPRTSGGYEQYF.

The J gene is TRBJ1-1, the V gene TRBV7-9; no clear D gene. Germline V gives CDR1 SEHNR, CDR2 FQNEAQ (reference sequence). Between the trimmed V and J ends, which lost 5 bases and 1 base, there was a span of 17 bases. There are 16 residues in the CDR3. CDR3 in DNA: TGTGCCAGCAGCAGCCTGGGGTTAGGAGCGAACACTGAAGCTTTCTTT. Its protein product is CASSSLGLGANTEAFF. Based on the CDR3 plus reference TRBV7-9 and TRBJ1-1, the full variable domain is DTGVSQNPRHKITKRGQNVTFRCDPISEHNRLYWYRQTLGQGPEFLTYFQNEAQLEKSRLLSDRFSAERPKGSFSTLEIQRTEQGDSAMYLCASSSLGLGANTEAFFGQGTRLTVV.

V is TRBV28 and J is TRBJ2-4; 13 nucleotides match TRBD2. The V gene end was trimmed by 3 bases and the J gene end by 6 bases; junction bases not matched to a gene: 5. CDR3 length: 16 residues. Germline assignment: CDR1 MDHEN and CDR2 SYDVKM. The CDR3 DNA reads as TGTGCCAGCAGTTTCCGACTAGCGGGGGGCCGAAACATTCAGTACTTC. Residues: CASSFRLAGGRNIQYF.

The chain's CDR3 is CASSLGGQLLQETQYF. In DNA, the CDR3 is TGTGCCAGCAGCTTAGGGGGACAGCTTCTCCAAGAGACCCAGTACTTC. V usage is TRBV11-3 and J usage is TRBJ2-5; 7 positions match TRBD1. J lost 1 base, V lost 1 base, and 6 bases had no gene match. CDR3 size: 16 residues. Germline lookup yields CDR1 SGHNT and CDR2 YENEEA.

The rearrangement uses TRBV2 and TRBJ1-5; 7 nucleotides agree with TRBD1. The V gene end was trimmed by 8 bases and the J gene end by 0 bases; junction bases not matched to a gene: 1. This CDR3 is 13 amino acids long. From germline, CDR1 is SNHLY and CDR2 FYNNEI. DNA of the CDR3: TGTGCCAGCGGGACAGATAGCAATCAGCCCCAGCATTTT. It specifies CASGTDSNQPQHF.

This sequence joins TRBV7-2 and TRBJ2-7; D is possibly TRBD1 (6 bases). CDR1 and CDR2 (germline): SGHTA, FQGNSA. V lost 10 bases and J 3 bases, leaving 16 bases between the germline ends. The CDR3 contains 13 residues. The CDR3, as DNA: TGTGCCACCTCAAGGCAGGGGAACTACGAGCAGTACTTC. It is translated as CATSRQGNYEQYF.

This sequence joins TRBV4-1 and TRBJ1-2; 9 nucleotides align to TRBD1. This CDR3 spans 15 amino acids. With V trimmed by 7 bases and J by 8 bases, 14 bases remained unmatched. Germline lookup yields CDR1 MGHRA and CDR2 YSYEKL. CDR3 amino acids: CASKGVGTGILGYTF. The CDR3 DNA reads TGCGCCAGCAAGGGAGTCGGGACAGGGATTTTGGGCTACACCTTC.

The rearrangement joins TRBV10-3 to TRBJ2-2; 12 bases line up with TRBD1. The CDR3 consists of 15 residues. The germline CDR1 and CDR2 sequences are ENHRY and SYGVKD. With V trimmed by 1 base and J by 7 bases, 1 base remained unmatched. The CDR3 sequence: CAISEWDRGHGELFF. The CDR3 DNA is TGTGCCATCAGTGAGTGGGACAGGGGGCACGGGGAGCTGTTTTTT.

The rearrangement links TRBV6-6 to TRBJ2-5; D is uncertain. Per the germline V gene, CDR1 is MNHNY and CDR2 is SVGAGI (reference sequence). Trimming removed 2 bases from V and 5 bases from J, with 3 bases in between. The CDR3 loop spans 11 amino acids. CDR3 region: CASSYEETQYF. CDR3 DNA sequence: TGTGCCAGCAGTTACGAGGAGACCCAGTACTTC.